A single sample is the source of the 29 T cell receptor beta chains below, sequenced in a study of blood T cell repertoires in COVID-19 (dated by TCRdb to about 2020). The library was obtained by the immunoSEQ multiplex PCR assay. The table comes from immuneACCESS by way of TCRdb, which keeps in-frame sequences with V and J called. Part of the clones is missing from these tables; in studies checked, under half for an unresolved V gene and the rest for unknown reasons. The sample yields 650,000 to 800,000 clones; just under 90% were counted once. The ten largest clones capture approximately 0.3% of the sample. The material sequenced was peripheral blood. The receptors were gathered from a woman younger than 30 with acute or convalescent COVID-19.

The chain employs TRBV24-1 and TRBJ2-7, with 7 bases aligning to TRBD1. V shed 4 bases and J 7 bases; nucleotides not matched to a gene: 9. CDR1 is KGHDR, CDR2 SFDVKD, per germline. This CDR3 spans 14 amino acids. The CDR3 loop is CATSDNPRGSEQYF. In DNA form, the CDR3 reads TGTGCCACCAGTGACAACCCCAGGGGGTCGGAGCAGTACTTC.

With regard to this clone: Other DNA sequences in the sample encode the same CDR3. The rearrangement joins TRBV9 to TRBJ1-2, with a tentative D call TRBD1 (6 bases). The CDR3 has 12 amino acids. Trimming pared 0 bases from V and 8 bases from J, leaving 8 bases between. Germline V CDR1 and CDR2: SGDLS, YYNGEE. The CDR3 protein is CASSVGGGGYTF. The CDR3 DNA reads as TGTGCCAGCAGCGTAGGCGGGGGCGGCTACACCTTC.

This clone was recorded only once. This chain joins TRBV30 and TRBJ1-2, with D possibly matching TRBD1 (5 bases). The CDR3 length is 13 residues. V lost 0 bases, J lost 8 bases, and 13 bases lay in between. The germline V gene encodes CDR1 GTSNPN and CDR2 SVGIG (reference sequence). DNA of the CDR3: TGTGCCTGGAGTGTCGGGGGTATACGGGGCTACACCTTC. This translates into CAWSVGGIRGYTF.

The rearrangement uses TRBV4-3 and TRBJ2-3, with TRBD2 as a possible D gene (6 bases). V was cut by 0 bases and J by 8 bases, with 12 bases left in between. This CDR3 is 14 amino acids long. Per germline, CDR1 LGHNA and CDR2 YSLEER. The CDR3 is CASSQDSSGLTQYF. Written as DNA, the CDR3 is TGCGCCAGCAGCCAAGATTCGTCGGGACTTACGCAGTATTTT.

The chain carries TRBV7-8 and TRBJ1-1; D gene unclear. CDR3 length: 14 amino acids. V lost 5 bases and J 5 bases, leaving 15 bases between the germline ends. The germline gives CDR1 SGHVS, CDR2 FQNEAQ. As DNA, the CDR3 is TGTGCCAGCAGCGCGGAGGTGAGGAGAACTGAAGCTTTCTTT. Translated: CASSAEVRRTEAFF.

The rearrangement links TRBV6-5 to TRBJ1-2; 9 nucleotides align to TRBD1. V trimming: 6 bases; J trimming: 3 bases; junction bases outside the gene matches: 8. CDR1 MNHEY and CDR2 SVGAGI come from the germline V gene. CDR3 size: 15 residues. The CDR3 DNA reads TGTGCCAGCAGGCTCGGGACAGGGTACTACTATGGCTACACCTTC. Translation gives CASRLGTGYYYGYTF.

Here the CDR3 DNA reads TGTGCCAGCACCCGGGGACATATCTACACCTTC. Encoded protein: CASTRGHIYTF. V gene TRBV28 combines with J gene TRBJ1-2, with D possibly matching TRBD1 (6 bases). CDR1 is MDHEN and CDR2 is SYDVKM in the germline V gene. This CDR3 is built from 11 residues. With 7 bases removed from V and 10 bases from J, the gap between germline ends came to 13 bases.

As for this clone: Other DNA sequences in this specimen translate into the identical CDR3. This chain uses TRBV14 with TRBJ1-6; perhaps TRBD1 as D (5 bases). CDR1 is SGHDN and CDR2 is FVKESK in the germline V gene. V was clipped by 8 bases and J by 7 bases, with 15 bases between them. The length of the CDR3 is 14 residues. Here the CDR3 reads CASSLRGGNSPLHF. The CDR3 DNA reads TGTGCCAGCTCCCTACGTGGGGGGAATTCACCCCTCCACTTT.

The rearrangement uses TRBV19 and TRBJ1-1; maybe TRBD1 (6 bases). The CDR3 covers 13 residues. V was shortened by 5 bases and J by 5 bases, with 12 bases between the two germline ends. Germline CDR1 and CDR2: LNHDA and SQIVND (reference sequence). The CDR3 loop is CASSLQGGTEAFF. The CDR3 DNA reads TGTGCCAGTAGTTTACAGGGAGGGACTGAAGCTTTCTTT.

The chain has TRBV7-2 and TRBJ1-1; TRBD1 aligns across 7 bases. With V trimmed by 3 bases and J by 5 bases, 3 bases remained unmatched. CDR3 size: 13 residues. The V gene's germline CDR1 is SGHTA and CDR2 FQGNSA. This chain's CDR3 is CASSFTGVTEAFF. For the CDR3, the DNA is TGTGCCAGCAGCTTCACAGGGGTTACTGAAGCTTTCTTT. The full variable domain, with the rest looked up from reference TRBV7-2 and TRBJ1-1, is GAGVSQSPSNKVTEKGKDVELRCDPISGHTALYWYRQSLGQGLEFLIYFQGNSAPDKSGLPSDRFSAERTGGSVSTLTIQRTQQEDSAVYLCASSFTGVTEAFFGQGTRLTVV.

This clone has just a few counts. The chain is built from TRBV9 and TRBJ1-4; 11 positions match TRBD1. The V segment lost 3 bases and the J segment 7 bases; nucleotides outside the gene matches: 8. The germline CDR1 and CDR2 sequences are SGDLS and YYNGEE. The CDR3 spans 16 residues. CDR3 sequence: CASSETGQGAREKLFF. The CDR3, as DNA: TGTGCCAGCAGCGAAACTGGACAGGGGGCGCGTGAAAAACTGTTTTTT.

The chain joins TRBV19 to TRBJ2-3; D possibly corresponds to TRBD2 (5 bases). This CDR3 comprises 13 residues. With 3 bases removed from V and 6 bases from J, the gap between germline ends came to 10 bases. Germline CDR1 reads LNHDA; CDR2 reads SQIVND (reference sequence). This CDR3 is CASSIGVPDTQYF. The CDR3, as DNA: TGTGCCAGTAGTATCGGGGTCCCCGATACGCAGTATTTT. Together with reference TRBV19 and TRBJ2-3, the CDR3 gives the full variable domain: DGGITQSPKYLFRKEGQNVTLSCEQNLNHDAMYWYRQDPGQGLRLIYYSQIVNDFQKGDIAEGYSVSREKKESFPLTVTSAQKNPTAFYLCASSIGVPDTQYFGPGTRLTVL.

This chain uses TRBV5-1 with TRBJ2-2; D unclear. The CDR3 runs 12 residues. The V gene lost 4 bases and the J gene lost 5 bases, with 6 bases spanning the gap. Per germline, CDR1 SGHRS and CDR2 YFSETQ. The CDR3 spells CASSGRTGELFF. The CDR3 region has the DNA TGCGCCAGCAGCGGTAGAACCGGGGAGCTGTTTTTT.

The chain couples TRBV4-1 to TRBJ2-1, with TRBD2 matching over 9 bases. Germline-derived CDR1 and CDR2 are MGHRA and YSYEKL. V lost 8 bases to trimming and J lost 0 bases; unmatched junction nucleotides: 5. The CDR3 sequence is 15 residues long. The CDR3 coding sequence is TGCGCCAGCGGACTAGCGCCGAGCTCCTACAATGAGCAGTTCTTC. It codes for CASGLAPSSYNEQFF.

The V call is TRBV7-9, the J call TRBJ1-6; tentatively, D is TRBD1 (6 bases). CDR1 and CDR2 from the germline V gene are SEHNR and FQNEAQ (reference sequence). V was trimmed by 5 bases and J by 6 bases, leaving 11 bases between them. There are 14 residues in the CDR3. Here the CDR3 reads CASSQDSGNSPLHF. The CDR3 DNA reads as TGTGCCAGCAGCCAGGACAGTGGTAATTCACCCCTCCACTTT.

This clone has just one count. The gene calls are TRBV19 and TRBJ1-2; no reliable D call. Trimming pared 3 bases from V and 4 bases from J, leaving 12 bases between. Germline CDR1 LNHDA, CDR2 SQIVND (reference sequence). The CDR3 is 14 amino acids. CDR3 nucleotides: TGTGCCAGTAGTATCCCCGGACTGGCCTATGGCTACACCTTC. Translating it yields CASSIPGLAYGYTF.

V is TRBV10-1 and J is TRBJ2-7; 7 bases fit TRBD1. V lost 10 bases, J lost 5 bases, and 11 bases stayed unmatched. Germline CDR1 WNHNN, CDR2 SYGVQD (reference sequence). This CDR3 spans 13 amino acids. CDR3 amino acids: CAIRGRGTNEQYF. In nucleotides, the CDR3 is TGCGCCATCCGAGGCAGGGGGACCAACGAGCAGTACTTC.

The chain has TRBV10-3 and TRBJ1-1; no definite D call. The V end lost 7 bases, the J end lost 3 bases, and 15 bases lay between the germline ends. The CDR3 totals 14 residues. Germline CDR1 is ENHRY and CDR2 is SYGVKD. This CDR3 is CAITQRADHTEAFF. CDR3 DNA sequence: TGTGCCATCACCCAGAGGGCAGACCACACTGAAGCTTTCTTT.

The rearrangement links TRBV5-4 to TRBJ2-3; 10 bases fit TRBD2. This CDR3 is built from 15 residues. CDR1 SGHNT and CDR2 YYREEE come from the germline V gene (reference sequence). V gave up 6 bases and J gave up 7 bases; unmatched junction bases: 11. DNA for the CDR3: TGTGCCAGCACCCCAAGCGGGGGGGCCATTCATACGCAGTATTTT. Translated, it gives CASTPSGGAIHTQYF.

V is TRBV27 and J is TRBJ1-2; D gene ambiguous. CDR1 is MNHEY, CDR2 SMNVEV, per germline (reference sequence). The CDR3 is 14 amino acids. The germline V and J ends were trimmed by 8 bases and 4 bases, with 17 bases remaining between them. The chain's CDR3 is CASGLGGEGYGYTF. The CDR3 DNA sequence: TGTGCCAGCGGCCTAGGAGGAGAGGGCTATGGCTACACCTTC.

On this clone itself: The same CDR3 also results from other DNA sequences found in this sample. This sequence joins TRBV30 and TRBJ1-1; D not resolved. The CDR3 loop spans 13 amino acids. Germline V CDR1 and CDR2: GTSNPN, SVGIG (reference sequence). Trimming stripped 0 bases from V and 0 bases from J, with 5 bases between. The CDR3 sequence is CAWSVSVNTEAFF. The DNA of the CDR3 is TGTGCCTGGAGTGTTTCAGTGAACACTGAAGCTTTCTTT.

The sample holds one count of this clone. CDR3 sequence (DNA): TGTGCCAGTAGGGGCTCACAGAACTATGGCTACACCTTC. This encodes CASRGSQNYGYTF. The V gene is TRBV13, the J gene TRBJ1-2; perhaps TRBD1 as D (5 bases). The germline V gene encodes CDR1 PRHDT and CDR2 FYEKMQ (reference sequence). V lost 9 bases, J lost 2 bases, and 13 bases lay in between. The CDR3 consists of 13 residues.

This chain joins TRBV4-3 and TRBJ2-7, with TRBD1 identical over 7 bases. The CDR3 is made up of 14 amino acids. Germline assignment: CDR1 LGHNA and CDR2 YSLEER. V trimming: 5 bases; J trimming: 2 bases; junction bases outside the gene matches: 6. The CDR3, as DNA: TGCGCCAGCAGCTTACGACAGGGTCCCTACGAGCAGTACTTC. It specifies CASSLRQGPYEQYF.

CDR3 DNA sequence: TGTGCCAGCAGCCCCGGGACTAGCGGGGATTACAATGAGCAGTTCTTC. It specifies CASSPGTSGDYNEQFF. The chain is built from TRBV11-3 and TRBJ2-1; 13 positions match TRBD2. This CDR3 is built from 16 residues. Germline V gives CDR1 SGHNT, CDR2 YENEEA. The J segment lost 4 bases and the V segment lost 5 bases, leaving 5 bases of the junction unmatched.

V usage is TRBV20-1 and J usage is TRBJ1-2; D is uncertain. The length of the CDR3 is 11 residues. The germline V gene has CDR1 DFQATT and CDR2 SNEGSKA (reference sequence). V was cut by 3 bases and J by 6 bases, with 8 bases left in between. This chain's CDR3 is CSASLVDGYTF. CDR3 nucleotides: TGCAGTGCTAGTTTAGTTGATGGCTACACCTTC.

In DNA form, the CDR3 reads TGTGCCACCAGTGAGCGGAGCACAGATACGCAGTATTTT. Translation gives CATSERSTDTQYF. The chain links TRBV24-1 to TRBJ2-3, with no clear D. Germline lookup yields CDR1 KGHDR and CDR2 SFDVKD. The V end was cut by 4 bases, the J end by 0 bases, with 4 bases between. The CDR3 extends over 13 amino acids.

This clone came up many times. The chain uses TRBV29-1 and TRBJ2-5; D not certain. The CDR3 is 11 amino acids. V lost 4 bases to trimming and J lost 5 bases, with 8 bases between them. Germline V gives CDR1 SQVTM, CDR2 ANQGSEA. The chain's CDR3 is CSVGLEETQYF. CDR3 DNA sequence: TGCAGCGTTGGCTTAGAGGAGACCCAGTACTTC.

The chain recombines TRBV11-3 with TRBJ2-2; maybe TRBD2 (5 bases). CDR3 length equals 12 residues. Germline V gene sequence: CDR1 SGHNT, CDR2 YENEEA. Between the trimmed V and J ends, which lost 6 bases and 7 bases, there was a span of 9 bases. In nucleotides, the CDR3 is TGTGCCAGCAGTCCGGGGAGCGGGGAGCTGTTTTTT. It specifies CASSPGSGELFF.

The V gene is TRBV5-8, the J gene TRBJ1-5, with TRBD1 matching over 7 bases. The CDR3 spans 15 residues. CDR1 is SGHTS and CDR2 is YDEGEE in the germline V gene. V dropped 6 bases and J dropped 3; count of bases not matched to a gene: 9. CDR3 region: CASTPQGWPNQPQHF. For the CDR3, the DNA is TGTGCCAGCACCCCACAGGGGTGGCCCAATCAGCCCCAGCATTTT.